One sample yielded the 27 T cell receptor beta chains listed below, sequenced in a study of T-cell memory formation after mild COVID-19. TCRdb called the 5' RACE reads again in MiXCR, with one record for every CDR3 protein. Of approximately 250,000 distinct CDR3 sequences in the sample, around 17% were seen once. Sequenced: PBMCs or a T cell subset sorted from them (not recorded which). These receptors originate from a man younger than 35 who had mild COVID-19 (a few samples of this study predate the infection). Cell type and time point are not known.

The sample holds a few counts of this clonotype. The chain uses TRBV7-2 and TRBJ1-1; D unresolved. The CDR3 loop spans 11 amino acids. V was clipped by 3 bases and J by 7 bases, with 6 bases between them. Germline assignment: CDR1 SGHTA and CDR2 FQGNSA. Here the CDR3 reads CASSFSSEAFF. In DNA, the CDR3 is TGTGCCAGCAGCTTCAGTAGTGAAGCTTTCTTT.

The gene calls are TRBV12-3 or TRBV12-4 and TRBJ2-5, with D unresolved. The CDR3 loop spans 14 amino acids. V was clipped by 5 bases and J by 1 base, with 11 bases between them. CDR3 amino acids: CASSRLDGQETQYF. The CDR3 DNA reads TGTGCCAGCAGTCGACTGGACGGCCAAGAGACCCAGTACTTC.

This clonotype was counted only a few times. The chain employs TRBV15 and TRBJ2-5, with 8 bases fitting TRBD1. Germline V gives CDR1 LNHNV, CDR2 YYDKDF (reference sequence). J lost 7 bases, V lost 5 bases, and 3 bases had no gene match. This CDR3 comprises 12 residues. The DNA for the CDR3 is TGTGCCACCAGCGGGACAGGCGTGACCCAGTACTTC. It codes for CATSGTGVTQYF. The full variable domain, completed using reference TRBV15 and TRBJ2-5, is DAMVIQNPRYQVTQFGKPVTLSCSQTLNHNVMYWYQQKSSQAPKLLFHYYDKDFNNEADTPDNFQSRRPNTSFCFLDIRSPGLGDTAMYLCATSGTGVTQYFGPGTRLLVL.

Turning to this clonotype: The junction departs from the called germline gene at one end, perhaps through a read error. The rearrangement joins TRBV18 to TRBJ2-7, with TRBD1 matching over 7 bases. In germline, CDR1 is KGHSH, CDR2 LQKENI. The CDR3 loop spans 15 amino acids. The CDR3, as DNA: TGTGCCAGCTCCCCACCCGGGACAGCTAGGGACGAGCAGTACTTC. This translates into CASSPPGTARDEQYF.

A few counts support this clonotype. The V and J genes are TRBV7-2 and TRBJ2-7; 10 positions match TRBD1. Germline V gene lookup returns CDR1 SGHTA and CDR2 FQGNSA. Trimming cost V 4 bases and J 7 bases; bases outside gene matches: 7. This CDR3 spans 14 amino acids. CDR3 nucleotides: TGTGCCAGCAGCTACCGACAGGGGGCAGAGGAGCAGTACGTC. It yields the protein CASSYRQGAEEQYV.

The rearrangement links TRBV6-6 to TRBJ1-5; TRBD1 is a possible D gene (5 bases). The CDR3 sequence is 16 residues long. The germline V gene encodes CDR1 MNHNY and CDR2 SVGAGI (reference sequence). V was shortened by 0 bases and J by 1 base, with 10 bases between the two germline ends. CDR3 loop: CASSYSTGESNQPQHF. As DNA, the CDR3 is TGTGCCAGCAGTTACTCGACGGGGGAGAGCAATCAGCCCCAGCATTTT.

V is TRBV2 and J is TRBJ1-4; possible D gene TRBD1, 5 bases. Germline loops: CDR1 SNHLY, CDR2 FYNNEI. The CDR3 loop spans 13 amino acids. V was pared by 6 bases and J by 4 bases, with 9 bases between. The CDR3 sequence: CASRGLGNEKLFF. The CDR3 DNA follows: TGTGCCAGCAGGGGACTGGGTAATGAAAAACTGTTTTTT.

In DNA, the CDR3 is TGTGCCAGCTCGCCGGGGGGCCTCCAAGAGACCCAGTACTTC. The encoded protein is CASSPGGLQETQYF. V usage is TRBV18 and J usage is TRBJ2-5; maybe TRBD2 (7 bases). CDR1 KGHSH and CDR2 LQKENI come from the germline V gene. The V end lost 6 bases, the J end lost 1 base, and 12 bases lay between the germline ends. This CDR3 is 14 amino acids long.

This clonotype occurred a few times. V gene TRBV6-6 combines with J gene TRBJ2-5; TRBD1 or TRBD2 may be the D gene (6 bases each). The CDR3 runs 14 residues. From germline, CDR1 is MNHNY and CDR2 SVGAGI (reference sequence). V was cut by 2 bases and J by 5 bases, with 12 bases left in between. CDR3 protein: CASSYDGGRETQYF. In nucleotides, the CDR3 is TGTGCCAGCAGTTACGACGGGGGCCGGGAGACCCAGTACTTC.

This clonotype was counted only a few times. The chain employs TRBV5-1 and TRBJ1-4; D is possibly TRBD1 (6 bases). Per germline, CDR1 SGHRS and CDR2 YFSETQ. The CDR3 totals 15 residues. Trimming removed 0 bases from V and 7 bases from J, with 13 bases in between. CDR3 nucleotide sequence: TGCGCCAGCAGCTTGGATGCACAGGGACCTGAAAAACTGTTTTTT. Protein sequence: CASSLDAQGPEKLFF.

CDR3 DNA: TGTGCCAGCAGCCCACAATCGTCTGGAAACACCATATATTTT. Translating gives CASSPQSSGNTIYF. The chain carries TRBV7-2 and TRBJ1-3; D is undetermined. Trimming removed 5 bases at V and 1 base at J, with 9 bases between. The CDR3 is 14 residues long. In germline, CDR1 is SGHTA, CDR2 FQGNSA.

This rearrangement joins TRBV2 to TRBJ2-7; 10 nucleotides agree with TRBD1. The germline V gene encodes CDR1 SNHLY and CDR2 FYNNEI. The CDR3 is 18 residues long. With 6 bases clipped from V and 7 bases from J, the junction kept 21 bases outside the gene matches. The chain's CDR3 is CASRLRDRGSARAWEQYV. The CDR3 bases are TGTGCCAGCAGACTCCGGGACAGGGGTTCCGCCAGGGCGTGGGAGCAGTACGTC.

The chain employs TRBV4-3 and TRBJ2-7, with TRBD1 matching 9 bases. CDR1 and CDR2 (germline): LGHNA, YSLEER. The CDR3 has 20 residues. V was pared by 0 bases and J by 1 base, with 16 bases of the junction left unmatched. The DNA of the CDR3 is TGCGCCAGCAGCCAAGATCTTCGGGACAGGGAGGGCCGTGCGTCCTACGAGCAGTACTTC. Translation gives CASSQDLRDREGRASYEQYF.

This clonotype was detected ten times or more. The CDR3 here is CASYGLHSYNEQFF. The CDR3 DNA sequence: TGTGCCAGTTACGGACTCCACTCCTACAATGAGCAGTTCTTC. The chain couples TRBV27 to TRBJ2-1, with D perhaps TRBD2 (5 bases). The germline V gene has CDR1 MNHEY and CDR2 SMNVEV (reference sequence). V shed 9 bases and J shed 0 bases, with 12 bases lying between them. CDR3 size: 14 residues.

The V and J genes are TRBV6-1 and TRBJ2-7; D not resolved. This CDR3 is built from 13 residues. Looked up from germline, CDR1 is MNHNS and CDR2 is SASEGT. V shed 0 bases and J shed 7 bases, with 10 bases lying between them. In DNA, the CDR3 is TGTGCCAGCAGTGAAGCGAGTCCCCCGGAGCAGTACGTC. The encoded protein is CASSEASPPEQYV.

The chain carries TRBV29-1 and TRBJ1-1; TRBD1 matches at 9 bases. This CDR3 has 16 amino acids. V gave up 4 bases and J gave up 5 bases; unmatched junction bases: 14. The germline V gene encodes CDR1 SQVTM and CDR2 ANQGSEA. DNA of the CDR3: TGCAGCGTTGGCCTGTGGGGGGGACAGGGCGGAACTGAAGCTTTCTTT. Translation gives CSVGLWGGQGGTEAFF.

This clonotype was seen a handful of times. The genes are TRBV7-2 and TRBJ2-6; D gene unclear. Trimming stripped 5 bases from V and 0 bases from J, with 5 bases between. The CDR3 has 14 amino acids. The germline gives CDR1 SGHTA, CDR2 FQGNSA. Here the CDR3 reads CASSRTSGANVLTF. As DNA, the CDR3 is TGTGCCAGCAGCCGAACCTCTGGGGCCAACGTCCTGACTTTC. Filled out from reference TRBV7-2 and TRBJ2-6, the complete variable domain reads GAGVSQSPSNKVTEKGKDVELRCDPISGHTALYWYRQSLGQGLEFLIYFQGNSAPDKSGLPSDRFSAERTGGSVSTLTIQRTQQEDSAVYLCASSRTSGANVLTFGAGSRLTVL.

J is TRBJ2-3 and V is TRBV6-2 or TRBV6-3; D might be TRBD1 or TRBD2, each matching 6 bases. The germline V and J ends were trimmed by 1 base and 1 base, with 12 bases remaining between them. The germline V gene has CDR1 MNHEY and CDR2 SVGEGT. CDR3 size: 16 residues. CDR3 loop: CASSYYGGRGTDTQYF. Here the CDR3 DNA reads TGTGCCAGCAGTTACTACGGGGGCCGCGGCACAGATACGCAGTATTTT.

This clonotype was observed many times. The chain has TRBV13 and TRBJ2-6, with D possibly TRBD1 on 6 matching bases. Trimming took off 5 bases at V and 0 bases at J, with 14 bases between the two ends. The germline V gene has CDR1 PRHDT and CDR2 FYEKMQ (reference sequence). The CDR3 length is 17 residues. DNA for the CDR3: TGTGCCAGCAGCCCTCGTTGGGACACCTCTGGGGCCAACGTCCTGACTTTC. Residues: CASSPRWDTSGANVLTF.

DNA of the CDR3: TGTGCCAGCAGCTTCGACAGAAGCTCCTACAATGAGCAGTTCTTC. It encodes CASSFDRSSYNEQFF. V is TRBV7-2 and J is TRBJ2-1; D perhaps matches TRBD1 (5 bases). Trimming left V 3 bases short and J 0 bases short, with 9 bases between. The germline V gene encodes CDR1 SGHTA and CDR2 FQGNSA. CDR3 size: 15 residues.

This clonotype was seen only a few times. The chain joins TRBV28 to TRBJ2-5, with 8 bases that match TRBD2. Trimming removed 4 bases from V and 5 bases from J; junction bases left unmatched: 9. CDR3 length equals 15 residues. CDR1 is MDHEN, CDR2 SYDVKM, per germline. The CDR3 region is CASSSLGGGKETQYF. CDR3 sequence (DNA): TGTGCCAGCAGTTCCCTTGGCGGGGGGAAGGAGACCCAGTACTTC.

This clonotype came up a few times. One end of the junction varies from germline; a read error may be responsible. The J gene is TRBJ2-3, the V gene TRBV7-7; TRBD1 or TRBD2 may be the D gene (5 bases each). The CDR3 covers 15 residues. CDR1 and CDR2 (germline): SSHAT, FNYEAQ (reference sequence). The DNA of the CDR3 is TGTGCTAGCAGCCCCCTAGGGACCCTGAGAGATACGCAGTATTTT. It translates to CASSPLGTLRDTQYF.

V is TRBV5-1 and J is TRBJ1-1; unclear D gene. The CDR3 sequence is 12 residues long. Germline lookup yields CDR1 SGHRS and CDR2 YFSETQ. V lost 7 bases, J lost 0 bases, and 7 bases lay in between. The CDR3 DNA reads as TGCGCCAGCGGAAAGATGAACACTGAAGCTTTCTTT. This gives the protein CASGKMNTEAFF.

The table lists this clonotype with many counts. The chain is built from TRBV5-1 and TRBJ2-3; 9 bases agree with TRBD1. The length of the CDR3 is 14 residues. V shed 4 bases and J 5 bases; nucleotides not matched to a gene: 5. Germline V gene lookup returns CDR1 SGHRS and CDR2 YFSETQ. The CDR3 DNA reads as TGCGCCAGCAGCCTGGGACAGGGAGGAGATACGCAGTATTTT. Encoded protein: CASSLGQGGDTQYF.

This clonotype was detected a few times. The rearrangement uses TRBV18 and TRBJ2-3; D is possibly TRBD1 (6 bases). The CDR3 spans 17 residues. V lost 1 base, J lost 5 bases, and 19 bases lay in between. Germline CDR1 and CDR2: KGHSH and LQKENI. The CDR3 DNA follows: TGTGCCAGCTCACCACGATCTGCAGGGGATCACGTAGATACGCAGTATTTT. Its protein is CASSPRSAGDHVDTQYF.

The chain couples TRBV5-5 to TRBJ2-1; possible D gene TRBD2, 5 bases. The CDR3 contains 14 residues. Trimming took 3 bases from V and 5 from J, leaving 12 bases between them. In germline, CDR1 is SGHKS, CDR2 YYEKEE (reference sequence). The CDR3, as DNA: TGTGCCAGCAGCTGGGTCGGGAAAGACAATGAGCAGTTCTTC. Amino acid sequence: CASSWVGKDNEQFF.

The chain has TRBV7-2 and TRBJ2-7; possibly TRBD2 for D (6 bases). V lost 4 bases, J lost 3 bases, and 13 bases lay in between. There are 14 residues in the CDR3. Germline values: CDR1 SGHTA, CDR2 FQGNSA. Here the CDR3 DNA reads TGTGCCAGCAGCTCTTACACCGGGAGCTACGAGCAGTACGTC. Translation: CASSSYTGSYEQYV.